This entry features one T cell receptor (beta chain) sequence. This sample includes further DNA sequences coding for the same CDR3. The sample comes from a study of blood T cell repertoires in COVID-19. The germline V gene has CDR1 LNHDA and CDR2 SQIVND (reference sequence). CDR3 size: 14 residues. The J segment lost 5 bases and the V segment lost 5 bases, leaving 5 bases of the junction unmatched. Generated by immunoSEQ multiplex PCR, the TCRdb table keeps only in-frame clones and is missing some. The sample holds tens of thousands of clones, approximately 78% seen once. This chain connects TRBV19 to TRBJ1-4; 7 positions match TRBD1. The material sequenced was peripheral blood. The sequence was collected from a human donor in a cohort sampled during active COVID-19. The CDR3 protein is CASSPGTDNEKLFF. The DNA for the CDR3 is TGTGCCAGTAGTCCCGGGACAGACAATGAAAAACTGTTTTTT.